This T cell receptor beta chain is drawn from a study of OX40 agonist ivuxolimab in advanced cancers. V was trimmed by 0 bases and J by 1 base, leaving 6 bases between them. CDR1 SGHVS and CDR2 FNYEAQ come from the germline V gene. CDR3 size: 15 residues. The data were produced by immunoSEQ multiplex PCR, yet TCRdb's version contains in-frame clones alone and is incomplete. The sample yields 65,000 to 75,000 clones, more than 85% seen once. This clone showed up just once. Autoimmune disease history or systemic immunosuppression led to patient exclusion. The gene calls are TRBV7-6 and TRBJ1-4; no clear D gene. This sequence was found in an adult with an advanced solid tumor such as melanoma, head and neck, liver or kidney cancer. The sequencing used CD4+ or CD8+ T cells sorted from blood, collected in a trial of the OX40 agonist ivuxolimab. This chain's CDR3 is CASSLAPITNEKLFF. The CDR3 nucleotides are TGTGCCAGCAGCTTAGCGCCCATAACTAATGAAAAACTGTTTTTT.